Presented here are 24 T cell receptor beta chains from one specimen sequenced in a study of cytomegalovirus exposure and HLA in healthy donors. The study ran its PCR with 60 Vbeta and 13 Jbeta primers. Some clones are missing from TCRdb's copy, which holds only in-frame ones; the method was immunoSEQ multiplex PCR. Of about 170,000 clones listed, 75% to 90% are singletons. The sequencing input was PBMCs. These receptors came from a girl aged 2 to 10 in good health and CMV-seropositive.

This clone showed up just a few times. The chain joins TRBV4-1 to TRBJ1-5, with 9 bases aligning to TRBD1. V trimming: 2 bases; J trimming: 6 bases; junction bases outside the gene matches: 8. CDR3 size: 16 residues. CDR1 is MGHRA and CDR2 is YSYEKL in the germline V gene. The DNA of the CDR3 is TGCGCCAGCAGCCAACCGGGACAGGGAGAAGGTCAGCCCCAGCATTTT. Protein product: CASSQPGQGEGQPQHF.

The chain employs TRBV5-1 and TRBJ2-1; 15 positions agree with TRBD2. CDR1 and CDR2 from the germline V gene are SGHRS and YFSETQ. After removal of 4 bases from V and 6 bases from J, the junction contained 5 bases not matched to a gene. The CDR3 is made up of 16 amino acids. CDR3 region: CASSVGLAGGFNEQFF. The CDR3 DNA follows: TGCGCCAGCAGCGTAGGACTAGCGGGGGGGTTCAATGAGCAGTTCTTC. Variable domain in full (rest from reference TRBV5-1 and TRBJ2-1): KAGVTQTPRYLIKTRGQQVTLSCSPISGHRSVSWYQQTPGQGLQFLFEYFSETQRNKGNFPGRFSGRQFSNSRSEMNVSTLELGDSALYLCASSVGLAGGFNEQFFGPGTRLTVL.

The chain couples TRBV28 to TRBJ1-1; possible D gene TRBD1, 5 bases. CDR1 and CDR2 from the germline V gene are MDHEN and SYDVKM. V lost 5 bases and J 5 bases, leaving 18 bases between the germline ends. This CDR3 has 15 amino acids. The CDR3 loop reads CASSATFSGRTEAFF. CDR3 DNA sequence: TGTGCCAGCAGTGCGACCTTTTCAGGGCGGACTGAAGCTTTCTTT. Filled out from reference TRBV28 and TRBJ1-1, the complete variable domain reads DVKVTQSSRYLVKRTGEKVFLECVQDMDHENMFWYRQDPGLGLRLIYFSYDVKMKEKGDIPEGYSVSREKKERFSLILESASTNQTSMYLCASSATFSGRTEAFFGQGTRLTVV.

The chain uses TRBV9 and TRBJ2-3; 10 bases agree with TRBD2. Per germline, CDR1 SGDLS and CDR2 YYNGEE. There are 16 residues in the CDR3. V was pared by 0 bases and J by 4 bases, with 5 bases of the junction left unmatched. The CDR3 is CASSVVSGRAPDTQYF. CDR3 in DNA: TGTGCCAGCAGCGTAGTCAGCGGGAGGGCCCCAGATACGCAGTATTTT.

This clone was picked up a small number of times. The DNA for the CDR3 is TGTGCCTGGACCCGTGAGCCCCGGGAGGGCAATGAGCAGTTCTTC. Translated, it gives CAWTREPREGNEQFF. This chain joins TRBV30 and TRBJ2-1; 8 bases fit TRBD2. The CDR3 loop spans 15 amino acids. Unmatched junction bases numbered 11, after V lost 4 bases and J lost 6 bases. Germline V lookup: CDR1 GTSNPN, CDR2 SVGIG (reference sequence).

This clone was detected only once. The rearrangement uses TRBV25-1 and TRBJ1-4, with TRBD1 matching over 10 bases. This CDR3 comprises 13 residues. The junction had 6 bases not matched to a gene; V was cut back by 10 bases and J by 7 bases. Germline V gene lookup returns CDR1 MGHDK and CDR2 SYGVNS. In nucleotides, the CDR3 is TGTGCCACCACGACAGGGGGCCTTGAAAAACTGTTTTTT. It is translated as CATTTGGLEKLFF. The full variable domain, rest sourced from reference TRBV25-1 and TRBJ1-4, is EADIYQTPRYLVIGTGKKITLECSQTMGHDKMYWYQQDPGMELHLIHYSYGVNSTEKGDLSSESTVSRIRTEHFPLTLESARPSHTSQYLCATTTGGLEKLFFGSGTQLSVL.

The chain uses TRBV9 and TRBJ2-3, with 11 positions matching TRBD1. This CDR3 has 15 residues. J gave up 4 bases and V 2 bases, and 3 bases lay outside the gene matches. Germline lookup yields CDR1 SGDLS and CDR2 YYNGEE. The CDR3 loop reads CASSVSGQGADTQYF. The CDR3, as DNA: TGTGCCAGCAGCGTCTCGGGACAGGGGGCAGATACGCAGTATTTT.

The CDR3 DNA follows: TGTGCCAGCAGTGCCTCAGGGATCTACACTGAAGCTTTCTTT. It is translated as CASSASGIYTEAFF. V usage is TRBV27 and J usage is TRBJ1-1; tentatively, D is TRBD1 (5 bases). The V end lost 5 bases, the J end lost 3 bases, and 13 bases lay between the germline ends. Germline V gene data show CDR1 as MNHEY and CDR2 as SMNVEV (reference sequence). This CDR3 is built from 14 residues.

The CDR3 here is CASSDQLAGGREYEQYF. The CDR3 DNA reads TGTGCCAGCAGTGACCAACTAGCGGGAGGGCGAGAGTACGAGCAGTACTTC. The rearrangement links TRBV2 to TRBJ2-7; TRBD2 agrees at 13 bases. Germline loops: CDR1 SNHLY, CDR2 FYNNEI. V gave up 3 bases and J gave up 4 bases; unmatched junction bases: 9. The CDR3 loop spans 17 amino acids.

CDR3 in DNA: TGCGCCAGCAGGGGCCCGGGAAATGAAAAACTGTTTTTT. It translates to CASRGPGNEKLFF. The chain uses TRBV5-1 and TRBJ1-4; D not resolved. CDR1 and CDR2 from the germline V gene are SGHRS and YFSETQ. This CDR3 is built from 13 residues. The V end lost 5 bases, the J end lost 5 bases, and 10 bases lay between the germline ends.

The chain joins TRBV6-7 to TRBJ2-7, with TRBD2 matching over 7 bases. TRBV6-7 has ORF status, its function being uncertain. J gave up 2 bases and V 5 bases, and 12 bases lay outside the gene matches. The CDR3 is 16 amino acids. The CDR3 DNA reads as TGTGCCAGCAGTCGCACCCAAGGGGAGGGCCCCTACGAGCAGTACTTC. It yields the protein CASSRTQGEGPYEQYF.

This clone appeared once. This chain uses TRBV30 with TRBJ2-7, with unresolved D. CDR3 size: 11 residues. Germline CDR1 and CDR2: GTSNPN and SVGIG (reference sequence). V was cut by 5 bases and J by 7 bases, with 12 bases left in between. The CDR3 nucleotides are TGTGCCTGGCAAATCGGAGAGGAGCAGTACTTC. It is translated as CAWQIGEEQYF.

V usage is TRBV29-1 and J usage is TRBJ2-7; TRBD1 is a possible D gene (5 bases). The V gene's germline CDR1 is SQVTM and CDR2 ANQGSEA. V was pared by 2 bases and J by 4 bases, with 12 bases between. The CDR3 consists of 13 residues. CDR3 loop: CSVESQGGYEQYF. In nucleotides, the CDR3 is TGCAGCGTTGAATCCCAGGGTGGGTACGAGCAGTACTTC.

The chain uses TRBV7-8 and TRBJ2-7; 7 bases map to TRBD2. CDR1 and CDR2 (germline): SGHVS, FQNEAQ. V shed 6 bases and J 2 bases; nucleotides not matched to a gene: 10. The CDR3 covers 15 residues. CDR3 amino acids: CASRPQRGGAYEQYF. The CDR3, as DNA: TGTGCCAGCAGACCCCAGAGGGGAGGGGCCTACGAGCAGTACTTC.

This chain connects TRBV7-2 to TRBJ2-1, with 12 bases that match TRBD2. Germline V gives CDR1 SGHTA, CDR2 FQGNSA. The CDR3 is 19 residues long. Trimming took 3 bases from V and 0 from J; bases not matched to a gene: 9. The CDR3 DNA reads TGTGCCAGCAGCTTTATCCTAGCGGGAGGGGAAAGCTCCTACAATGAGCAGTTCTTC. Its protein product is CASSFILAGGESSYNEQFF.

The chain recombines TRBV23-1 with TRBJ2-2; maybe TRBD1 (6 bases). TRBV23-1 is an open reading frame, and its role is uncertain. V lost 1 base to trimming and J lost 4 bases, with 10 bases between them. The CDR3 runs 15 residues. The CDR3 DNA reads TGCGCCAGCAGTCAATGTTCACAGGGCACCGGGGAGCTGTTTTTT. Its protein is CASSQCSQGTGELFF.

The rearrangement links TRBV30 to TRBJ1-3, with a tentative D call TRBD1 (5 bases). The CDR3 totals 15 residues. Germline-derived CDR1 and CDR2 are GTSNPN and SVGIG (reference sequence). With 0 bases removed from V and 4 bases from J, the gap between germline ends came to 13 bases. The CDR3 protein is CAWSVQGPAGNTIYF. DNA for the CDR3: TGTGCCTGGAGTGTGCAGGGTCCGGCCGGAAACACCATATATTTT.

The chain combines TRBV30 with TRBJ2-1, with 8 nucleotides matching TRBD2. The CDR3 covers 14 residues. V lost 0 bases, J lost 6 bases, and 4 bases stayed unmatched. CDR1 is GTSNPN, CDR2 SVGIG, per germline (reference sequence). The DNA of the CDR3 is TGTGCCTGGAGTGTAGCGGGAGCGACCAATGAGCAGTTCTTC. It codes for CAWSVAGATNEQFF.

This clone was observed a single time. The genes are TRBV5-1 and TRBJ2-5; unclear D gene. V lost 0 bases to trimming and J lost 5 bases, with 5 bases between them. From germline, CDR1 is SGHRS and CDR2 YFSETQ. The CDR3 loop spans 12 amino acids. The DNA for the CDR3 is TGCGCCAGCAGCTTGGCCGTGGAGACCCAGTACTTC. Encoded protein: CASSLAVETQYF.

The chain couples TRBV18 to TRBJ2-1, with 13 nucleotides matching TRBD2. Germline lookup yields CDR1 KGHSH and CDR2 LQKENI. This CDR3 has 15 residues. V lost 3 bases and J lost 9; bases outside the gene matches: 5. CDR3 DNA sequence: TGTGCCAGCTCACCGTGGACTAGCGGGAGAGGTGAGCAGTTCTTC. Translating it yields CASSPWTSGRGEQFF.

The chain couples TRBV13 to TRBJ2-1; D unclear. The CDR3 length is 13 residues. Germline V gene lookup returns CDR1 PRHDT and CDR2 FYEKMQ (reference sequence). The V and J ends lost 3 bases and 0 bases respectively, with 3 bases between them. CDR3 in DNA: TGTGCCAGCAGCTTTATCTCCTACAATGAGCAGTTCTTC. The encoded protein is CASSFISYNEQFF.

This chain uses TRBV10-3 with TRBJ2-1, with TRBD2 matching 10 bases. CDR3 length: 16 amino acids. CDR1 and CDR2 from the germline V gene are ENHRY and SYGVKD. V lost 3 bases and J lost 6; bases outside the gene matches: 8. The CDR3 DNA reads TGTGCCATCAGTGACCTAGCGGGAGAGGTTGGCAATGAGCAGTTCTTC. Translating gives CAISDLAGEVGNEQFF.

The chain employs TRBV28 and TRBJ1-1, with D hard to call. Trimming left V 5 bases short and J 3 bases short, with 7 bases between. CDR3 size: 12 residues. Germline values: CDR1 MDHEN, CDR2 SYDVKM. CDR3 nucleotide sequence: TGTGCCAGCAGTCCCCTTCACACTGAAGCTTTCTTT. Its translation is CASSPLHTEAFF.

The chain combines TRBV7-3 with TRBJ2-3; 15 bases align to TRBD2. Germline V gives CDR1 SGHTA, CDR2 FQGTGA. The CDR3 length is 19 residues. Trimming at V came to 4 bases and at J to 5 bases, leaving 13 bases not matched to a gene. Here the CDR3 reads CASSSPGGLAGGHQDTQYF. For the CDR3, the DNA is TGTGCCAGCAGCTCCCCGGGGGGACTAGCGGGAGGACATCAAGATACGCAGTATTTT.